The entry below describes one T cell receptor beta chain. The data were obtained in a study of blood T cell repertoires in COVID-19. For the study at large: Donors in the United States, Italy and Spain gave samples during acute or convalescent COVID-19.

Sequencing was performed with immunoSEQ multiplex PCR; in TCRdb, only in-frame clones are kept and a portion is missing. The sample shows fewer than 200,000 clones, approximately 85% of them seen only once. This sequence originates from a man aged 40-49 years who had recovered from COVID-19. Material for sequencing was peripheral blood.

CDR3 nucleotide sequence: TGTGCCAGCTCACCGGGGGGAGACGATACGCAGTATTTT. Amino acids: CASSPGGDDTQYF. The J gene is TRBJ2-3, the V gene TRBV18, with a weak D call TRBD2 (6 bases). This CDR3 region has 13 residues. Germline CDR1 is KGHSH and CDR2 is LQKENI. Trimming stripped 3 bases from V and 6 bases from J, with 10 bases between.